This TCR beta chain was obtained from a study of blood T cell repertoires in COVID-19. Study summary: Specimens from acute and convalescent COVID-19 originated in the United States, Italy and Spain. PBMCs, B-cell-depleted T cells, or T cells provided the cDNA or gDNA that made up the material.

In the authors' workflow: How many nucleated cells were present was estimated from reference gene primer amplification. Libraries were prepared by immunoSEQ multiplex PCR; TCRdb keeps only in-frame clonotypes and omits some of them. That table is the source of V, J and clone size, and D and trimming were worked out from the DNA. The table shows some 120,000 clones, with approximately 71% occurring only once. CDR3 size: 15 residues. The germline V gene has CDR1 SGDLS and CDR2 YYNGEE. Trimming cost V 4 bases and J 0 bases, with 14 bases left between them. This TCR came from a woman between 65 and 79 years old with acute or convalescent COVID-19. Input material: peripheral blood. V and J are TRBV9 and TRBJ2-7; D ambiguous. CDR3: CASSPNPSSSYEQYF. The CDR3 bases are TGTGCCAGCAGCCCCAACCCGTCTAGCTCCTACGAGCAGTACTTC.